This T cell receptor (beta chain) was captured in a study of graft-versus-host responses after intestinal transplantation. Study-wide context: Following induction with anti-thymocyte globulin, all recipients were given tacrolimus and steroids for about three years.

For this clone: Antigen: not known.

Here immunoSEQ multiplex PCR was the method, and the copy in TCRdb shows in-frame clones only, minus some. This table has about 73,000 clones, 85% to 90% appearing once. Germline lookup yields CDR1 SGHRS and CDR2 YFSETQ. J lost 3 bases, V lost 0 bases, and 14 bases had no gene match. The CDR3 loop spans 18 amino acids. Study outcomes and limitations: After transplant, early declines in HvG clones were associated with peak levels of circulating GvH clones.

The sequence was collected from a human donor who was the organ donor for an intestinal transplant. Sequencing used unstimulated CD8+ T cells sorted from spleen or lymph node cells, obtained before transplant. The genes are TRBV5-1 and TRBJ1-1; 7 nucleotides agree with TRBD1. This chain's CDR3 is CASSLAREGDRAYTEAFF. In DNA form, the CDR3 reads TGCGCCAGCAGCTTGGCCCGAGAGGGGGACAGAGCTTACACTGAAGCTTTCTTT.